Sequencing of this TCR beta chain was carried out in a study of patients and donors after allogeneic stem cell transplantation. Germline loops: CDR1 SQVTM, CDR2 ANQGSEA. The V gene lost 0 bases and the J gene lost 7 bases, with 10 bases spanning the gap. This CDR3 is 12 amino acids long. TCRdb re-analysed the RT-PCR reads in MiXCR, keeping a single row per CDR3 protein. Of about 410,000 distinct CDR3 sequences listed, approximately 16% are singletons. This chain links TRBV29-1 with TRBJ2-7; D not resolved. The receptor's source is a human donor who was either an allogeneic HSCT recipient or a stem cell or donor lymphocyte infusion donor (not recorded which). It is not recorded whose cells these are; they may come from a transplant donor. Sequenced material: blood, either unsorted or a sorted T cell fraction (not recorded which). CDR3 residues: CSVEDLVQEQYF. The CDR3, as DNA: TGCAGCGTTGAAGATCTGGTCCAGGAGCAGTACTTC.